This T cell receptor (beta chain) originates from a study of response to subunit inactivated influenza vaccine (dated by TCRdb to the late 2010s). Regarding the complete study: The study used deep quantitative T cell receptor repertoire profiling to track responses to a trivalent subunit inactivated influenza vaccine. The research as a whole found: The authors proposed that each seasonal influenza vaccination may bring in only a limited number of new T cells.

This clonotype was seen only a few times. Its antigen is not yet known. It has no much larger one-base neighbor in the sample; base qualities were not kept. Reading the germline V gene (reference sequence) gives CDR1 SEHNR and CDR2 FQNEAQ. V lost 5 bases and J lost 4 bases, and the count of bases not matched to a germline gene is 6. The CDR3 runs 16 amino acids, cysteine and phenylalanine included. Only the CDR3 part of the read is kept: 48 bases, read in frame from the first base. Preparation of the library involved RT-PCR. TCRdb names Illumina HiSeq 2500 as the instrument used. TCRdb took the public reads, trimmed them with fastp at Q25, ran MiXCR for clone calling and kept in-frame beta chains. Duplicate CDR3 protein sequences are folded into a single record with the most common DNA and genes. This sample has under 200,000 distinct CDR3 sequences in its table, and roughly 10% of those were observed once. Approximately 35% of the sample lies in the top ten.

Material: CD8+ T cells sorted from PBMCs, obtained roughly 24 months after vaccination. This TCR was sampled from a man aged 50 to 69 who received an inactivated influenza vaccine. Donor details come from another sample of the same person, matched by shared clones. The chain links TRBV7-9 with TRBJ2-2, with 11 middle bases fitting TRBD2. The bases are TGTGCCAGCAGCCCGGGGACTAGCGGCTCCACCGGGGAGCTGTTTTTT. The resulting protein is CASSPGTSGSTGELFF.